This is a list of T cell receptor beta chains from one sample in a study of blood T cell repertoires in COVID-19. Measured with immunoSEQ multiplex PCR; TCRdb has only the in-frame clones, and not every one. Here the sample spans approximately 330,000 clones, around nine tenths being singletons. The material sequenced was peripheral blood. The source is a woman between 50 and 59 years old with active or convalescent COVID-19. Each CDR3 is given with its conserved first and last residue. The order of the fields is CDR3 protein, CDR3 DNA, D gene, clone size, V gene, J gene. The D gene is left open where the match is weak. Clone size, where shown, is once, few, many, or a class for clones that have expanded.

CDR3 protein: CATSDFISTSGSVNEQFF
CDR3 DNA: TGTGCCACCAGTGATTTTATCTCGACTAGCGGGAGTGTGAATGAGCAGTTCTTC
D gene: TRBD2
clone size: .
V gene: TRBV24-1
J gene: TRBJ2-1

CDR3 protein: CASSLDLGTGTHYEQYF
CDR3 DNA: TGTGCCAGCAGCTTAGATCTAGGGACAGGGACCCACTACGAGCAGTACTTC
D gene: TRBD1
clone size: .
V gene: TRBV11-3
J gene: TRBJ2-7

CDR3 protein: CASSRYGGAGEQYF
CDR3 DNA: TGTGCCAGCAGTCGTTATGGGGGGGCGGGCGAGCAGTACTTC
D gene: .
clone size: few
V gene: TRBV28
J gene: TRBJ2-7

CDR3 protein: CASSSLAGAPEQYF
CDR3 DNA: TGTGCCAGCAGCTCACTAGCGGGAGCCCCCGAGCAGTACTTC
D gene: TRBD2
clone size: .
V gene: TRBV7-9
J gene: TRBJ2-7

CDR3 protein: CASSYGPGTNEKLFF
CDR3 DNA: TGTGCCAGCAGTTACGGCCCGGGGACTAATGAAAAACTGTTTTTT
D gene: .
clone size: .
V gene: TRBV6-5
J gene: TRBJ1-4

CDR3 protein: CASSIVLTGNEQFF
CDR3 DNA: TGTGCCAGTAGTATCGTTTTAACAGGAAACGAGCAGTTCTTC
D gene: .
clone size: .
V gene: TRBV19
J gene: TRBJ2-1

CDR3 protein: CASGGTGGEQYF
CDR3 DNA: TGTGCCAGCGGGGGGACAGGGGGCGAGCAGTACTTC
D gene: TRBD1
clone size: .
V gene: TRBV2
J gene: TRBJ2-7

CDR3 protein: CASSIERQGPLHF
CDR3 DNA: TGTGCCAGTAGTATCGAAAGGCAGGGACCCCTCCACTTT
D gene: .
clone size: .
V gene: TRBV19
J gene: TRBJ1-6

CDR3 protein: CASSLLGLAGVNEQFF
CDR3 DNA: TGTGCCAGCAGTTTATTGGGACTAGCGGGAGTGAATGAGCAGTTCTTC
D gene: TRBD2
clone size: few
V gene: TRBV27
J gene: TRBJ2-1

CDR3 protein: CASSLYLGARGNQPQHF
CDR3 DNA: TGTGCCAGCAGTTTGTATCTGGGGGCGCGAGGCAATCAGCCCCAGCATTTT
D gene: .
clone size: few
V gene: TRBV28
J gene: TRBJ1-5

CDR3 protein: CASSLNRMGEAFF
CDR3 DNA: TGTGCCAGCAGCTTGAACAGGATGGGTGAAGCTTTCTTT
D gene: .
clone size: .
V gene: TRBV11-2
J gene: TRBJ1-1

CDR3 protein: CASSLSEVGAFF
CDR3 DNA: TGTGCCAGCAGTTTATCAGAGGTCGGAGCTTTCTTT
D gene: .
clone size: once
V gene: TRBV12-3/TRBV12-4
J gene: TRBJ1-1

CDR3 protein: CASRPGQQNTEAFF
CDR3 DNA: TGTGCCAGCAGACCCGGACAGCAGAACACTGAAGCTTTCTTT
D gene: .
clone size: .
V gene: TRBV9
J gene: TRBJ1-1

CDR3 protein: CASSPGGTGELFF
CDR3 DNA: TGTGCCAGCTCACCAGGCGGAACCGGGGAGCTGTTTTTT
D gene: .
clone size: once
V gene: TRBV18
J gene: TRBJ2-2

CDR3 protein: CASSPTLQNTEAFF
CDR3 DNA: TGTGCCAGCAGCCCGACACTTCAGAACACTGAAGCTTTCTTT
D gene: .
clone size: .
V gene: TRBV7-2
J gene: TRBJ1-1

CDR3 protein: CASSFDGDQPQHF
CDR3 DNA: TGTGCCAGCAGCTTTGACGGGGATCAGCCCCAGCATTTT
D gene: .
clone size: .
V gene: TRBV5-4
J gene: TRBJ1-5

CDR3 protein: CATSDSAGTSRSSYNEQFF
CDR3 DNA: TGTGCCACCAGTGATTCGGCGGGGACTAGCAGGAGCTCCTACAATGAGCAGTTCTTC
D gene: TRBD2
clone size: .
V gene: TRBV24-1
J gene: TRBJ2-1

CDR3 protein: CAWSGGRRETQYF
CDR3 DNA: TGTGCCTGGAGCGGGGGGCGTCGAGAGACCCAGTACTTC
D gene: .
clone size: .
V gene: TRBV30
J gene: TRBJ2-5

CDR3 protein: CASSLVFSGLAGYEQYF
CDR3 DNA: TGTGCCAGCAGTCTGGTCTTTTCGGGACTAGCGGGTTACGAGCAGTACTTC
D gene: TRBD2
clone size: once
V gene: TRBV27
J gene: TRBJ2-7

CDR3 protein: CASSKRGKFYEQYF
CDR3 DNA: TGTGCCAGCAGCAAAAGAGGCAAATTCTACGAGCAGTACTTC
D gene: .
clone size: once
V gene: TRBV21-1
J gene: TRBJ2-7

CDR3 protein: CASSMGWGDTIYF
CDR3 DNA: TGTGCCAGCAGCATGGGATGGGGGGACACCATATATTTT
D gene: .
clone size: .
V gene: TRBV12-3/TRBV12-4
J gene: TRBJ1-3

CDR3 protein: CASSPGLVRDTQYF
CDR3 DNA: TGTGCCAGCAGCCCGGGACTAGTAAGAGATACGCAGTATTTT
D gene: TRBD2
clone size: .
V gene: TRBV5-4
J gene: TRBJ2-3

CDR3 protein: CASSSGVGTATSGNTIYF
CDR3 DNA: TGTGCCAGCAGCTCCGGAGTTGGCACGGCCACCTCTGGAAACACCATATATTTT
D gene: .
clone size: .
V gene: TRBV7-9
J gene: TRBJ1-3

CDR3 protein: CAWSVSLSTDSPLHF
CDR3 DNA: TGTGCCTGGAGTGTATCACTTAGCACGGATTCACCCCTCCACTTT
D gene: .
clone size: .
V gene: TRBV30
J gene: TRBJ1-6

CDR3 protein: CASSRTAYGYTF
CDR3 DNA: TGTGCCAGCAGCCGGACAGCGTATGGCTACACCTTC
D gene: .
clone size: .
V gene: TRBV11-2
J gene: TRBJ1-2

CDR3 protein: CASMRGAGAYEQYF
CDR3 DNA: TGTGCCAGCATGCGGGGGGCCGGGGCCTACGAGCAGTACTTC
D gene: TRBD2
clone size: .
V gene: TRBV6-5
J gene: TRBJ2-7

CDR3 protein: CASSSEGVDYGYTF
CDR3 DNA: TGTGCCAGCAGTTCCGAGGGGGTTGACTATGGCTACACCTTC
D gene: .
clone size: .
V gene: TRBV6-6
J gene: TRBJ1-2